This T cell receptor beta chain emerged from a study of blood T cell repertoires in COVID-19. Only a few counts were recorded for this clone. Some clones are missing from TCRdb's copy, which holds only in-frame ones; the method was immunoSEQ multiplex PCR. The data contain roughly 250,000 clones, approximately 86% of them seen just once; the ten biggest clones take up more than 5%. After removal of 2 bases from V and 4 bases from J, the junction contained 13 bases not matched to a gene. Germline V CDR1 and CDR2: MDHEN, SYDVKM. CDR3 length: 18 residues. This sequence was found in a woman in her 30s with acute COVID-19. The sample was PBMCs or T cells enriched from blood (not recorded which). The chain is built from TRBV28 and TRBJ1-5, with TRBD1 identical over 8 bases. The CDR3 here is CASSLLQGSRGQNQPQHF. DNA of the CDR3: TGTGCCAGCAGTTTACTTCAGGGGTCCAGGGGGCAAAATCAGCCCCAGCATTTT.